The next 28 T cell receptor beta chains were all read from a single sample in a study of blood T cell repertoires in COVID-19. TCRdb's table, derived via immunoSEQ multiplex PCR, lists solely in-frame clones and lacks some. Among 150,000 to 200,000 clones listed, roughly 90% were seen once. Sequencing used peripheral blood. These receptors were taken from a woman aged 55-70 years with COVID-19, enrolled during active disease.

This clone appeared a single time. This chain connects TRBV19 to TRBJ1-4; 7 bases map to TRBD1. V gave up 4 bases and J gave up 8 bases; unmatched junction bases: 7. The V gene's germline CDR1 is LNHDA and CDR2 SQIVND (reference sequence). This CDR3 comprises 14 residues. The CDR3 DNA reads TGTGCCAGTAGTACGACAGGGTTTCGAGAAAAACTGTTTTTT. Translating it yields CASSTTGFREKLFF.

This chain connects TRBV7-8 to TRBJ2-6, with D uncertain. V lost 1 base and J lost 1, with 5 bases in between. CDR1 is SGHVS and CDR2 is FQNEAQ in the germline V gene. This CDR3 has 15 amino acids. CDR3: CASSLGPSGANVLTF. CDR3 nucleotide sequence: TGTGCCAGCAGCTTAGGTCCGTCTGGGGCCAACGTCCTGACTTTC.

The V and J genes are TRBV19 and TRBJ2-7; D may be TRBD2 (5 bases). The CDR3 is 15 residues long. V lost 6 bases to trimming and J lost 0 bases, with 15 bases between them. Germline CDR1 is LNHDA and CDR2 is SQIVND (reference sequence). The CDR3 region has the DNA TGTGCCAGTAGCACCCTCGGAGGCAGCTCCTACGAGCAGTACTTC. This translates into CASSTLGGSSYEQYF.

The gene calls are TRBV3-1 (or the pseudogene TRBV3-2) and TRBJ2-7, with a weak D call TRBD2 (5 bases). Trimming left V 8 bases short and J 1 base short, with 6 bases between. The germline gives CDR1 LGHDT, CDR2 YNNKEL (reference sequence). This CDR3 is built from 11 residues. The CDR3 sequence is CASRLSYEQYF. The DNA for the CDR3 is TGTGCCAGCCGACTATCCTACGAGCAGTACTTC.

The chain recombines TRBV29-1 with TRBJ2-7; 8 bases match TRBD1. Germline V gives CDR1 SQVTM, CDR2 ANQGSEA. V dropped 5 bases and J dropped 5; count of bases not matched to a gene: 8. The CDR3 contains 13 residues. The CDR3 nucleotides read TGCAGCGTTAGGACAGGGTTTTTAGACGAGCAGTACTTC. It specifies CSVRTGFLDEQYF.

The chain links TRBV5-1 to TRBJ1-1; 9 bases agree with TRBD1. V was pared by 3 bases and J by 3 bases, with 6 bases of the junction left unmatched. This CDR3 has 15 amino acids. Germline CDR1 is SGHRS and CDR2 is YFSETQ. The CDR3 spells CASSYKDRGDTEAFF. CDR3 in DNA: TGCGCCAGCAGCTATAAGGACAGGGGCGACACTGAAGCTTTCTTT.

CDR3 in DNA: TGTGCCAGCACCGAAGTGGGGCCTTTCTACAATGAGCAGTTCTTC. Translated, it gives CASTEVGPFYNEQFF. The chain has TRBV28 and TRBJ2-1; D is possibly TRBD1 (5 bases). The CDR3 extends over 15 amino acids. V was clipped by 7 bases and J by 3 bases, with 16 bases between them. Germline loops: CDR1 MDHEN, CDR2 SYDVKM.

The chain joins TRBV5-6 to TRBJ2-1; tentative D call: TRBD1 (6 bases). The V end was cut by 5 bases, the J end by 3 bases, with 15 bases between. Germline values: CDR1 SGHDT, CDR2 YYEEEE. This CDR3 spans 15 amino acids. CDR3: CASSPPGVSYNEQFF. CDR3 DNA sequence: TGTGCCAGCAGTCCCCCAGGGGTGAGCTACAATGAGCAGTTCTTC.

The chain uses TRBV4-1 and TRBJ2-1, with 9 bases that match TRBD1. This CDR3 is 15 amino acids long. V lost 5 bases, J lost 11 bases, and 13 bases stayed unmatched. Germline values: CDR1 MGHRA, CDR2 YSYEKL. The CDR3 bases are TGCGCCAGCAGCTTCCCGGGACAGGGCGAATGGAAGCAGTTCTTC. As protein: CASSFPGQGEWKQFF.

For the CDR3, the DNA is TGTGCCAGCAGCTTACTCAGGCAGGGCTACGAGCAGTACTTC. Its translation: CASSLLRQGYEQYF. The V call is TRBV11-2, the J call TRBJ2-7, with D maybe TRBD1 (5 bases). Trimming stripped 2 bases from V and 3 bases from J, with 11 bases between. The CDR3 runs 14 residues. Germline CDR1 is SGHAT and CDR2 is FQNNGV. The full variable domain, in which reference TRBV11-2 and TRBJ2-7 provide the parts outside the CDR3, is EAGVAQSPRYKIIEKRQSVAFWCNPISGHATLYWYQQILGQGPKLLIQFQNNGVVDDSQLPKDRFSAERLKGVDSTLKIQPAKLEDSAVYLCASSLLRQGYEQYFGPGTRLTVT.

The V call is TRBV6-6, the J call TRBJ2-3, with 15 positions matching TRBD2. The CDR3 is made up of 14 amino acids. CDR1 is MNHNY and CDR2 is SVGAGI in the germline V gene (reference sequence). J lost 6 bases, V lost 6 bases, and 1 base had no gene match. The CDR3 DNA reads as TGTGCCAGCAGCGGACTAGCGGGAGGGGATACGCAGTATTTT. As protein: CASSGLAGGDTQYF.

The CDR3 loop reads CASSQVAGDLNEQYF. The DNA for the CDR3 is TGCGCCAGCAGCCAAGTGGCCGGGGATCTGAACGAGCAGTACTTC. The rearrangement links TRBV4-3 to TRBJ2-7; D may be TRBD2 (5 bases). This CDR3 is built from 15 residues. Germline V lookup: CDR1 LGHNA, CDR2 YSLEER. The V end lost 1 base, the J end lost 5 bases, and 15 bases lay between the germline ends.

This sequence joins TRBV7-3 and TRBJ2-2, with a tentative D call TRBD1 (5 bases). This CDR3 region has 15 residues. The germline V gene encodes CDR1 SGHTA and CDR2 FQGTGA. Between the trimmed V and J ends, which lost 4 bases and 3 bases, there was a span of 12 bases. CDR3 protein: CASSSQESDTGELFF. The CDR3 coding sequence is TGTGCCAGCAGCTCACAGGAGTCGGACACCGGGGAGCTGTTTTTT.

The chain carries TRBV3-1 (or the pseudogene TRBV3-2) and TRBJ2-5; D might be TRBD2 (5 bases). Per germline, CDR1 LGHDT and CDR2 YNNKEL (reference sequence). The ends were cut back, 1 base at V and 1 base at J, with 7 bases in the middle. The CDR3 has 14 residues. Here the CDR3 reads CASSQVRAQETQYF. The CDR3 coding sequence is TGTGCCAGCAGCCAAGTGAGGGCCCAAGAGACCCAGTACTTC.

The chain recombines TRBV5-1 with TRBJ2-2; maybe TRBD2 (5 bases). The V gene's germline CDR1 is SGHRS and CDR2 YFSETQ. This CDR3 has 15 amino acids. V lost 0 bases and J lost 6, with 12 bases in between. This chain's CDR3 is CASSLVLAGSGELFF. CDR3 nucleotides: TGCGCCAGCAGCTTGGTGCTAGCTGGGTCCGGGGAGCTGTTTTTT.

J is TRBJ1-6 and V is TRBV7-2; 7 bases map to TRBD1. The CDR3 is 15 residues long. Looked up from germline, CDR1 is SGHTA and CDR2 is FQGNSA. The ends lost 5 bases at V and 6 bases at J; junction bases unmatched: 7. The CDR3 DNA is TGTGCCAGCAGCGCCGGGGACAGCATTAATTCACCCCTCCACTTT. It is translated as CASSAGDSINSPLHF.

V gene TRBV25-1 combines with J gene TRBJ1-2, with 7 bases that match TRBD1. The trim removed 6 bases at V and 8 bases at J, leaving 9 bases unmatched. Germline V lookup: CDR1 MGHDK, CDR2 SYGVNS. The CDR3 has 13 amino acids. The CDR3: CASRLEGAGGYTF. CDR3 nucleotides: TGTGCCAGCAGGCTGGAGGGGGCGGGAGGCTACACCTTC.

V and J are TRBV10-2 and TRBJ2-7; 11 bases line up with TRBD1. The CDR3 has 15 residues. The V gene's germline CDR1 is WSHSY and CDR2 SAAADI. J lost 7 bases, V lost 4 bases, and 9 bases had no gene match. The CDR3 nucleotides read TGCGCCAGCAGTGTTACCACCGGGACAGGGGGAGAGCAGTACTTC. Translating it yields CASSVTTGTGGEQYF.

For the CDR3, the DNA is TGTGCCAGCAGTTTATGGAGACAAGAGACCCAGTACTTC. This codes for CASSLWRQETQYF. The rearrangement uses TRBV28 and TRBJ2-5; D unclear. Germline assignment: CDR1 MDHEN and CDR2 SYDVKM. There are 13 residues in the CDR3. V lost 0 bases and J lost 2, with 4 bases in between.

The chain is built from TRBV25-1 and TRBJ1-1, with 11 nucleotides matching TRBD1. The length of the CDR3 is 16 residues. Germline values: CDR1 MGHDK, CDR2 SYGVNS. V shed 10 bases, J shed 4 bases, and the junction held 14 bases outside the gene matches. The DNA for the CDR3 is TGTGCCACGAAGCCGCCCGGGACAGGGGGAGTCACTGAAGCTTTCTTT. Encoded protein: CATKPPGTGGVTEAFF.

The rearrangement joins TRBV6-6 to TRBJ1-2; 8 nucleotides match TRBD1. Germline CDR1 reads MNHNY; CDR2 reads SVGAGI (reference sequence). This CDR3 has 12 amino acids. The V gene end was trimmed by 6 bases and the J gene end by 8 bases; junction bases not matched to a gene: 5. The CDR3, as DNA: TGTGCCAGCAGCGCCCGGACAGGGGGCTACACCTTC. Its translation is CASSARTGGYTF.

The V call is TRBV7-9, the J call TRBJ2-2; D may be TRBD1 (6 bases). With 2 bases removed from V and 6 bases from J, the gap between germline ends came to 13 bases. CDR1 is SEHNR, CDR2 FQNEAQ, per germline (reference sequence). The CDR3 extends over 15 amino acids. The CDR3 protein is CASSLSGRGAGELFF. The CDR3 DNA reads as TGTGCCAGCAGCTTAAGCGGCAGGGGAGCCGGGGAGCTGTTTTTT.

This clone was detected once. The CDR3 DNA is TGTGCCAGCAGACGAGACAGCCACTCTGGAAACACCATATATTTT. Translation: CASRRDSHSGNTIYF. The genes are TRBV7-2 and TRBJ1-3; weak D call: TRBD1 (5 bases). V was shortened by 6 bases and J by 0 bases, with 12 bases between the two germline ends. CDR1 SGHTA and CDR2 FQGNSA come from the germline V gene. The CDR3 consists of 15 residues.

The chain links TRBV27 to TRBJ1-2, with D unresolved. Per germline, CDR1 MNHEY and CDR2 SMNVEV (reference sequence). V lost 8 bases to trimming and J lost 4 bases, with 17 bases between them. CDR3 size: 14 residues. The CDR3 nucleotides read TGTGCCAGCCGAGGTTACCAAATGGGCTATGGCTACACCTTC. This encodes CASRGYQMGYGYTF.

J is TRBJ2-7 and V is TRBV7-9; 8 bases are a match to TRBD1. The J segment lost 6 bases and the V segment lost 4 bases, leaving 8 bases of the junction unmatched. CDR1 SEHNR and CDR2 FQNEAQ come from the germline V gene (reference sequence). The CDR3 has 14 amino acids. The DNA of the CDR3 is TGTGCCAGCAGCTCTCGCGACAGGGGTTCCGAGCAGTACTTC. Translating gives CASSSRDRGSEQYF.

The chain combines TRBV6-4 with TRBJ2-1; 12 bases are a match to TRBD2. The CDR3 extends over 16 amino acids. Trimming at V came to 0 bases and at J to 4 bases, leaving 1 base not matched to a gene. CDR1 is MRHNA and CDR2 is SNTAGT in the germline V gene. The CDR3 region is CASSDSGLAGYNEQFF. The CDR3 nucleotides are TGTGCCAGCAGTGACTCAGGACTAGCGGGATACAATGAGCAGTTCTTC.

The chain carries TRBV4-1 and TRBJ1-2; the match to TRBD1 covers 8 bases. Trimming removed 3 bases from V and 5 bases from J; junction bases left unmatched: 8. CDR3 length equals 15 residues. Germline loops: CDR1 MGHRA, CDR2 YSYEKL. The CDR3 region is CASSQATGGRYGYTF. CDR3 DNA: TGCGCCAGCAGCCAGGCTACAGGGGGACGGTATGGCTACACCTTC.

V and J are TRBV4-3 and TRBJ1-2; 7 bases match TRBD1. The length of the CDR3 is 14 residues. In germline, CDR1 is LGHNA, CDR2 YSLEER. With V trimmed by 1 base and J by 8 bases, 7 bases remained unmatched. CDR3 sequence reads: CASSQADRVRGYTF. The CDR3 DNA sequence: TGCGCCAGCAGCCAAGCCGACAGGGTGCGGGGCTACACCTTC.